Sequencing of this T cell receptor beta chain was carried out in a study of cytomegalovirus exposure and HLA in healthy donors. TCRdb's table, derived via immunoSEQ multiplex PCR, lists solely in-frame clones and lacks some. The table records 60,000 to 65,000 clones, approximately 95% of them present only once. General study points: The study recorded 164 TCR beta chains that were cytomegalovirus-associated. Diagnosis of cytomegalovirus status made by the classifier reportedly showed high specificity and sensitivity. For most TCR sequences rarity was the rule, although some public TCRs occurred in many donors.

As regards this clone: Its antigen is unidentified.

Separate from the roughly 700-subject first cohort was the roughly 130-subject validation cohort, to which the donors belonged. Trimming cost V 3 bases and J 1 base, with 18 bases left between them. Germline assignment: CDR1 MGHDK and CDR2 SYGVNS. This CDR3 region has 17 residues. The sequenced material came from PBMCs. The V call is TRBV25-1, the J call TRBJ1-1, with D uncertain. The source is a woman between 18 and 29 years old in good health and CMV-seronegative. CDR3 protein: CASSDGLGYASNTEAFF. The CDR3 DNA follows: TGTGCCAGCAGTGATGGATTGGGCTACGCGTCGAACACTGAAGCTTTCTTT.